This T cell receptor beta chain is drawn from a study of T cell responses to AZD1222 COVID-19 vaccine (dated by TCRdb to about 2021). The study in broad terms: AZD1222 recipients whose second dose came at about 4 weeks and those whose second dose came at about 12 weeks were combined into one group, since spike-specific TCR depth and breadth did not differ between the two schedules. Trial participants were enrolled by age into subgroups of 18-55, 56-69 and 70-plus years, and around 150, 28 and 57 TCR-sequenced participants, respectively, were included in these subgroups. A total of approximately 240 trial participants underwent TCR sequencing, of whom under 220 had received two doses of AZD1222 and roughly 26 had received two doses of the MenACWY control vaccine.

In the case of this clone: It lacks a known antigen. Qualities for individual bases were not recorded, and no much larger clone is one base off.

The CDR3 regions of human TCRbeta chains were subjected to immunosequencing. On the study's bioinformatics: TCRs in the repertoires were matched against a reference library of SARS-CoV-2-specific TCRs that had been generated with the MIRA antigen-specificity platform. Breadth meant the fraction of unique TCRs that were SARS-CoV-2-associated, whereas depth meant the fraction of total T cells that were SARS-CoV-2-associated. Using the MIRA data, every spike-specific TCR was mapped to the spike region that the TCR reacted to and assigned to either a CD4 or a CD8 class. Log10-transformed breadth and depth values were compared by one-way ANOVA with Sidak's multiple comparisons tests. TCRdb took this table from immuneACCESS and kept in-frame rearrangements with V and J called. Such tables lack part of the clones; where checked against another copy, unresolved V genes explain under half of the gap, and the rest is unexplained. V and J calls plus clone size are reproduced from that table; the DNA served to infer D and trimming. The sample has about 140,000 clones on record, around 91% of them singletons. About 4.5% of the sample is in the top ten clones.

What the authors observed across the whole study: In the small 56-69-year group, the increase in depth fell short of significance, most likely because of low power. Nearly half of unique spike-specific TCRs reportedly recognized epitopes outside regions mutated in the B.1.351 and B.1.1.7 variants. The whole spike protein was spanned by vaccine-associated CD4 TCRs, and dominant responses were seen in regions 160-218 and 743-854. Spike-specific TCR breadth and depth rose significantly after two AZD1222 doses compared with day 0 and with MenACWY recipients. No day 14 peak-response samples were available, so repertoires were characterized only after the peak T cell response. Most participants were white British and females outnumbered males, and the authors suggested that clonal diversity may have been underestimated. Only 5 to 7 AZD1222 recipients were SARS-CoV-2 seropositive at baseline, limiting conclusions about previously exposed vaccinees.

What the time point label conveys for this sample: baseline before first vaccination. Samples from vaccinated people were obtained from the UK trials COV001 and COV002, which included a single-blind randomized controlled phase 2/3 trial of AZD1222 (ChAdOx1 nCoV-19) in healthy adults. For TCRbeta chain sequencing, PBMC samples from trial participants were taken at day 0 and at day 28 after the second dose. The V end loses 1 base and the J end loses 4 bases, and a stretch of 13 bases separates them. The CDR3 contains 15 residues, cysteine and phenylalanine counted. Here the CDR3 DNA is all that survives: 45 bases in frame from base 1. Looking up the germline V gene yields CDR1 MNHNS and CDR2 SASEGT.

The clonotype originates from an adult in good health. Sequencing was performed on peripheral blood, taken on day 0 of AZD1222 vaccination. Recombination joined TRBV6-1 with TRBJ1-2; the best D guess is TRBD1, with 5 bases matching. The base sequence is TGTGCCAGCAGTGAAGAATGGAAGGGGATCTATGGCTACACCTTC. It translates as CASSEEWKGIYGYTF.